This T cell receptor (beta chain) originates from a study of response to subunit inactivated influenza vaccine. Findings and caveats of the study: It was the authors' suggestion that each seasonal influenza vaccination recruits few new T cells.

TCRdb reprocessed the RT-PCR reads via MiXCR and lists one record per CDR3 protein. Counted here are almost 250,000 distinct CDR3 sequences, less than 15% occurring once; the ten biggest clones make up more than 7%. With respect to this clonotype: Its antigen is as yet unknown.

The CDR3 is made up of 19 amino acids. The J segment lost 3 bases and the V segment lost 11 bases, leaving 23 bases of the junction unmatched. Germline V CDR1 and CDR2: SNHLY, FYNNEI. This clonotype was sampled from a man aged 50 to 59 who received an inactivated influenza vaccine. V and J are TRBV2 and TRBJ2-1; 9 bases fit TRBD2. The sample was non-naive T cells sorted from PBMCs, taken 14 days before vaccination. The CDR3 loop reads CALSSAPAGGPVGYNEQFF. The CDR3 bases are TGTGCCCTCAGCTCGGCACCGGCGGGAGGGCCTGTCGGCTACAATGAGCAGTTCTTC.